This TCR beta chain was recovered during a study of T cells in localized non-small cell lung cancer. Study-wide points: Higher blood T cell density tracked longer overall survival. Heterogeneity stays possible, as sequencing covered only one tumor region. T cell clonality was highest in uninvolved adjacent lung, above tumor. Detection in adjacent lung was observed for a median around 55 of the top 100 tumor clones.

The method was immunoSEQ multiplex PCR; TCRdb's version includes in-frame clones alone and lacks a portion of them. The sample has around 2,600 clones, roughly 22% seen once. Judged by abundance, this clone is medium-sized (0.01 to 0.1%). Antigen unknown. The sample here was lung tumor tissue, taken before any cancer treatment. The TCR comes from a male donor at least 60 years old with stage II lung adenocarcinoma.

The CDR3 region has the DNA TGTGCCAGCTCACTGTCGGGGACAGGGTCGTACGAGCAGTACTTC. Translation gives CASSLSGTGSYEQYF. The V and J genes are TRBV18 and TRBJ2-7; 9 bases line up with TRBD1. Germline values: CDR1 KGHSH, CDR2 LQKENI. This CDR3 is 15 amino acids long. V was clipped by 4 bases and J by 4 bases; unmatched bases: 8.